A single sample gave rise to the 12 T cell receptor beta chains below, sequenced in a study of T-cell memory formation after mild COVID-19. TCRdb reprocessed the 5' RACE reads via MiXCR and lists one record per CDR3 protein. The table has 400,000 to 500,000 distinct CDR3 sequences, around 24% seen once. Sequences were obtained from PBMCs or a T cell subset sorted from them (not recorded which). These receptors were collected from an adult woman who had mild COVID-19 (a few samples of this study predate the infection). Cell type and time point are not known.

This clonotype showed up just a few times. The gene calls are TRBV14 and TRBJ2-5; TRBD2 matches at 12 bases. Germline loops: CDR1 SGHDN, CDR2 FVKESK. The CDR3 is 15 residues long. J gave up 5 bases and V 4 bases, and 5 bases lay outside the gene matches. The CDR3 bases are TGTGCCAGCAGCCCGACTAGCGGGAGAGGGGAGACCCAGTACTTC. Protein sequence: CASSPTSGRGETQYF.

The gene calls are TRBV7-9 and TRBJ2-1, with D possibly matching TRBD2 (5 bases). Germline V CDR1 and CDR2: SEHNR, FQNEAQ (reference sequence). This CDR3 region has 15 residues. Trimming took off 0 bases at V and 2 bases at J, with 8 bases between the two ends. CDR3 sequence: CASSLARTAYNEQFF. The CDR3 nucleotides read TGTGCCAGCAGCTTAGCCCGGACTGCCTACAATGAGCAGTTCTTC.

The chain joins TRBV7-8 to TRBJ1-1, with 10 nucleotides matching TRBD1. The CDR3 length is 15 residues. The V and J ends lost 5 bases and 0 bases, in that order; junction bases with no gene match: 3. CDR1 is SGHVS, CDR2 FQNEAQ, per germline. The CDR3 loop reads CASSMGQGMNTEAFF. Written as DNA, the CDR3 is TGTGCCAGCAGCATGGGACAGGGGATGAACACTGAAGCTTTCTTT. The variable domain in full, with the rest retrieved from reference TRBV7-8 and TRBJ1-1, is GAGVSQSPRYKVAKRGQDVALRCDPISGHVSLFWYQQALGQGPEFLTYFQNEAQLDKSGLPSDRFFAERPEGSVSTLKIQRTQQEDSAVYLCASSMGQGMNTEAFFGQGTRLTVV.

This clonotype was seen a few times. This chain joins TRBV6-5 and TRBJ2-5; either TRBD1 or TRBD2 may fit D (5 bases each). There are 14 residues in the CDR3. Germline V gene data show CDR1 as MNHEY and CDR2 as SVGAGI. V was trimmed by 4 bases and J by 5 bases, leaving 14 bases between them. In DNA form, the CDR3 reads TGTGCCAGCAGTTCAACTAGGGGTCGGGAGACCCAGTACTTC. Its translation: CASSSTRGRETQYF.

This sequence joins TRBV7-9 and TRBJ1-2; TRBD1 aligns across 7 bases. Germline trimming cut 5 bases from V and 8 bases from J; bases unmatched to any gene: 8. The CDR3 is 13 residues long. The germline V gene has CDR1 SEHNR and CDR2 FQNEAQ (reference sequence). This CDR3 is CASSTTGSGGYTF. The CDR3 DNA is TGTGCCAGCAGCACGACAGGGTCGGGAGGCTACACCTTC. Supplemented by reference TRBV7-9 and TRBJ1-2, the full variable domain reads DTGVSQNPRHKITKRGQNVTFRCDPISEHNRLYWYRQTLGQGPEFLTYFQNEAQLEKSRLLSDRFSAERPKGSFSTLEIQRTEQGDSAMYLCASSTTGSGGYTFGSGTRLTVV.

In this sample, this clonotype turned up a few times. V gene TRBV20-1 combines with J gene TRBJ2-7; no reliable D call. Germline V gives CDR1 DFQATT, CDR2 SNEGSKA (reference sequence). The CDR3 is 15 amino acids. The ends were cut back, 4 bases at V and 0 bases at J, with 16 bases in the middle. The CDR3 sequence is CSATSRARSSYEQYF. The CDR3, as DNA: TGCAGTGCTACGTCCCGAGCCCGGAGCTCCTACGAGCAGTACTTC.

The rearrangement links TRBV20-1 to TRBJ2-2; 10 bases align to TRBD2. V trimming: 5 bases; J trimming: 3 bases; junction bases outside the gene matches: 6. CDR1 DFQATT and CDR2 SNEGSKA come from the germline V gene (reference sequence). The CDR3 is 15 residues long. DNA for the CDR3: TGCAGTGCTTCGTTTAGCGGGAGGCACACCGGGGAGCTGTTTTTT. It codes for CSASFSGRHTGELFF.

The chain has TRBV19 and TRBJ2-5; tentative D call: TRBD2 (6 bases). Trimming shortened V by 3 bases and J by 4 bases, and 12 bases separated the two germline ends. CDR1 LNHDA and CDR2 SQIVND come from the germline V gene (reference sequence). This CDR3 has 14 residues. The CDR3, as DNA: TGTGCCAGTAGTATCTGGGCGGGGAGAGAGACCCAGTACTTC. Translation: CASSIWAGRETQYF.

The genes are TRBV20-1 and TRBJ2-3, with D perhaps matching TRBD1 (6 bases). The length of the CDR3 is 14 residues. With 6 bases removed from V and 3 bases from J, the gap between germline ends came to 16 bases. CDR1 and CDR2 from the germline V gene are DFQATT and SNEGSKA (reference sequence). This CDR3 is CSAYSGESTDTQYF. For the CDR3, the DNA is TGCAGTGCCTACTCAGGGGAGAGTACAGATACGCAGTATTTT.

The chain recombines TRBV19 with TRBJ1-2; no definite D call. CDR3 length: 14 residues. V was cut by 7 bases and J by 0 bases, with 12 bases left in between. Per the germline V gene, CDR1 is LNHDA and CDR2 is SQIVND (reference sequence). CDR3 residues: CASTTPSANYGYTF. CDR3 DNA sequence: TGTGCCAGTACCACCCCGTCGGCTAACTATGGCTACACCTTC.

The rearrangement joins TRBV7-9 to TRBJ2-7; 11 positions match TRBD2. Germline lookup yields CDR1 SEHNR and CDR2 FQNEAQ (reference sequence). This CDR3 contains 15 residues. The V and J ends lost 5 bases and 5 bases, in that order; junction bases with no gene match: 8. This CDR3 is CASSPRLAGRHEQYF. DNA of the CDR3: TGTGCCAGCAGCCCGAGACTAGCGGGGAGACACGAGCAGTACTTC.

CDR3 nucleotides: TGTGCCAGCAGTTACGGGCAGGGGGATCAGCCCCAGCATTTT. Protein product: CASSYGQGDQPQHF. The chain combines TRBV6-2 or TRBV6-3 with TRBJ1-5; 7 nucleotides align to TRBD1. The germline gives CDR1 MNHEY, CDR2 SVGEGT. The V gene end was trimmed by 2 bases and the J gene end by 5 bases; junction bases not matched to a gene: 3. The CDR3 runs 14 residues.